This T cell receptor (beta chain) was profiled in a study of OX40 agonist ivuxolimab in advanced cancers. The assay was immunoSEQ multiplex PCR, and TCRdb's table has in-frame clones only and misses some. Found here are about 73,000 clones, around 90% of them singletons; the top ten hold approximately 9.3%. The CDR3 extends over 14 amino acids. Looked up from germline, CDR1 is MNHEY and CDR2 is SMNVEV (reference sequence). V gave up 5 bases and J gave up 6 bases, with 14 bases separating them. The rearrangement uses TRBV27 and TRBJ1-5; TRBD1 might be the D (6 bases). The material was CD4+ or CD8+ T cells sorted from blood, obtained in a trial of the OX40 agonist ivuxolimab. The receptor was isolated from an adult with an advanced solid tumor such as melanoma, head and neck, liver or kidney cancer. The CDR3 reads CASSPLGGAQPQHF. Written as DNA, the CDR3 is TGTGCCAGCAGTCCGCTCGGGGGGGCTCAGCCCCAGCATTTT.